This T cell receptor beta chain was recovered during a study of vaccination effects on CD4 cells after COVID-19. On the study more broadly: Pools of viral peptides were used by the ViraFEST assay to expand antigen-specific CD4+ T cells ahead of sequencing. Every well housed 1.5 million to 2 million PBMC, which grew in culture alongside about 9.9 IU/ml IL-2 and 10 ug/ml peptides.

This clone was picked up one time. The antigen remains undetermined. With 9 to 11 days of culture completed, CD4+ T cells were isolated. The CDR3 sequence is 17 residues long. Deletions cut 4 bases from V and 3 bases from J, with 21 bases between. Germline CDR1 is SEHNR and CDR2 is FQNEAQ (reference sequence). TCRdb keeps only in-frame clones here, not all; method: immunoSEQ multiplex PCR. There are some 50,000 clones in the sample; around 67% occur only once, and 4.5% to 7% lies in the top ten. The material was CD4+ T cells from PBMCs cultured without peptide, obtained before COVID-19 vaccination. The receptor's source is a human donor who received a COVID-19 vaccine. The V call is TRBV7-9, the J call TRBJ2-5, with D possibly TRBD2 on 5 matching bases. CDR3 amino acids: CASSSPRNSRGEETQYF. CDR3 nucleotide sequence: TGTGCCAGCAGCTCCCCACGAAACTCCCGGGGTGAAGAGACCCAGTACTTC. The full variable domain, completed using reference TRBV7-9 and TRBJ2-5, is DTGVSQNPRHKITKRGQNVTFRCDPISEHNRLYWYRQTLGQGPEFLTYFQNEAQLEKSRLLSDRFSAERPKGSFSTLEIQRTEQGDSAMYLCASSSPRNSRGEETQYFGPGTRLLVL.